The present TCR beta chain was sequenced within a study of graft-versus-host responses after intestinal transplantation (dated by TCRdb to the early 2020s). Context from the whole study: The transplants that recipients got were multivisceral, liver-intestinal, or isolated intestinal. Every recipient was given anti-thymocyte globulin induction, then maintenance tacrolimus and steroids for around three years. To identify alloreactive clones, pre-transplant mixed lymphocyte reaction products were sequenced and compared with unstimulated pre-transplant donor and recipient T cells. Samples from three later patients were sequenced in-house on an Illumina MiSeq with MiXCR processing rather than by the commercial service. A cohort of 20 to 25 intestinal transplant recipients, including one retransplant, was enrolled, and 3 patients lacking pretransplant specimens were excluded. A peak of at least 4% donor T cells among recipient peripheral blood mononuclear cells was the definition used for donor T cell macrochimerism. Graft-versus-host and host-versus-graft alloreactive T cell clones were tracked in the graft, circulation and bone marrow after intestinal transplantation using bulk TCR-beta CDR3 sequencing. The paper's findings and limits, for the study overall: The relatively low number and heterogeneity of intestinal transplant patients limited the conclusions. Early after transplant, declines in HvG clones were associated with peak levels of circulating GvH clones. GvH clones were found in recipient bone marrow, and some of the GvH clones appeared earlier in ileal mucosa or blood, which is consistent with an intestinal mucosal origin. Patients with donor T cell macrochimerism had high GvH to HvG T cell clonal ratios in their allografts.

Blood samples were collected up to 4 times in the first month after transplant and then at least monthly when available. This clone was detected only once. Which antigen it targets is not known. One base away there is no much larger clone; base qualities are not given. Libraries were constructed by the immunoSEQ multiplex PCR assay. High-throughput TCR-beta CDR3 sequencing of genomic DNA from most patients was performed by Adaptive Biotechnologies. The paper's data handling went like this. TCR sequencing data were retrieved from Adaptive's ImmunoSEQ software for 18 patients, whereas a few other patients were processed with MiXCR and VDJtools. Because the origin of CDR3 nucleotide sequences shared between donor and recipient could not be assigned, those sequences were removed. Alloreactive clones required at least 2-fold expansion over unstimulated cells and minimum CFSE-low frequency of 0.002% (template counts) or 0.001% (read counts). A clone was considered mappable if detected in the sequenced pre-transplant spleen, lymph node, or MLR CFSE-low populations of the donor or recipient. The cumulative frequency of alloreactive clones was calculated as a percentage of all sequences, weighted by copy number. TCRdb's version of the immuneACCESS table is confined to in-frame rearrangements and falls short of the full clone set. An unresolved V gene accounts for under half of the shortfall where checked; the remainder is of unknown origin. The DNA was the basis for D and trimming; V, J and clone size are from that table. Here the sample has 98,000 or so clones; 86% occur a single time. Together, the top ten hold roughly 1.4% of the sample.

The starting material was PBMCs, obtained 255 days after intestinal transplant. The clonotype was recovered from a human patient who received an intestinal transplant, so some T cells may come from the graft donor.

CDR3 sequence: CASSFLRGVGTDTQYF. In nucleotides, the sequence is TGTGCCAGCAGTTTCCTCAGGGGCGTCGGCACAGATACGCAGTATTTT. The chain links TRBV27 with TRBJ2-3, with TRBD1 as a weak D call on 6 bases. From the cysteine up to the phenylalanine, the CDR3 has a length of 16 residues. The only DNA kept is the CDR3, 48 bases in frame from the first base. V drops 3 bases and J drops 1 base, leaving 14 bases in between. CDR1 and CDR2 are drawn from the germline V gene (reference sequence): MNHEY, SMNVEV.